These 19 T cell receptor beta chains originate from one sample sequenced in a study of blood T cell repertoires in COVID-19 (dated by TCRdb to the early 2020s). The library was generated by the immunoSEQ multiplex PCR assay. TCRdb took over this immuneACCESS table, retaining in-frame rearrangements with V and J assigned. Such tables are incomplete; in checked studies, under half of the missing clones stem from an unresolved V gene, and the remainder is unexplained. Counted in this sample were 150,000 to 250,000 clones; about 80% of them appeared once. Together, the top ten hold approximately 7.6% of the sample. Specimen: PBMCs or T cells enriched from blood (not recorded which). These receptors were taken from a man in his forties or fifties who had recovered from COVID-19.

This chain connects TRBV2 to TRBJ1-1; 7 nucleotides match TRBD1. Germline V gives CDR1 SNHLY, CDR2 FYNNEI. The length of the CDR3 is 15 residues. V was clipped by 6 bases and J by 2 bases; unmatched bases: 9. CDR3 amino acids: CASRNDRAANTEAFF. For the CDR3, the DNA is TGTGCCAGCAGGAATGACAGGGCCGCAAACACTGAAGCTTTCTTT.

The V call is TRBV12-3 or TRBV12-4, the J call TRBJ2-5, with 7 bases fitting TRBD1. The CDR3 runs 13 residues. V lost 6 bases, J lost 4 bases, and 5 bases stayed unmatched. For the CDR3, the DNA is TGTGCCAGCAGCAAGGGGGCTCGAGAGACCCAGTACTTC. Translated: CASSKGARETQYF.

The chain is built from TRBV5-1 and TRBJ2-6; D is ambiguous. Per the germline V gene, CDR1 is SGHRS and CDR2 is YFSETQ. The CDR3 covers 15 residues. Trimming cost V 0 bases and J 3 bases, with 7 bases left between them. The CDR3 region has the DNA TGCGCCAGCAGCTTGGACATTTATGGGGCCAACGTCCTGACTTTC. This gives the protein CASSLDIYGANVLTF.

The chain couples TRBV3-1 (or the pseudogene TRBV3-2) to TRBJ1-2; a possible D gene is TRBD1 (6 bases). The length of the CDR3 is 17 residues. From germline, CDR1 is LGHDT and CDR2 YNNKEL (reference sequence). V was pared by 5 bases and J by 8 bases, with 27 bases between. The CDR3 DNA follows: TGTGCCAGCAGCACTTCCGAATCAGGGGTCCCAAAATGGGGCTACACCTTC. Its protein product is CASSTSESGVPKWGYTF.

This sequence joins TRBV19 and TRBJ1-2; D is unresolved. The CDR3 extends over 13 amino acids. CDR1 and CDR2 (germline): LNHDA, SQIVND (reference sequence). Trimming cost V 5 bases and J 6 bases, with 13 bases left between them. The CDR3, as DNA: TGTGCCAGTAGTCCTCGACCCCAGGATGGCTACACCTTC. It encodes CASSPRPQDGYTF.

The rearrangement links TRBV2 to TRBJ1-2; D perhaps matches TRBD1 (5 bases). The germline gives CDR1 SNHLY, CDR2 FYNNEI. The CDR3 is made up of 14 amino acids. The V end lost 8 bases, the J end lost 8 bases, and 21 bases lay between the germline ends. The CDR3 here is CASGDRGVGGGYTF. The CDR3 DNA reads TGTGCCAGCGGGGATAGGGGCGTTGGTGGAGGCTACACCTTC.

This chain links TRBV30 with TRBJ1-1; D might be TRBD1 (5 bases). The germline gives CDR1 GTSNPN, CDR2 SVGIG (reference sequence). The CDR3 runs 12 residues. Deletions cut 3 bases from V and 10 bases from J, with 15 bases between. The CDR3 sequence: CAWRGSSGGAFF. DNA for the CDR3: TGTGCCTGGAGGGGGTCGTCCGGGGGAGCTTTCTTT.

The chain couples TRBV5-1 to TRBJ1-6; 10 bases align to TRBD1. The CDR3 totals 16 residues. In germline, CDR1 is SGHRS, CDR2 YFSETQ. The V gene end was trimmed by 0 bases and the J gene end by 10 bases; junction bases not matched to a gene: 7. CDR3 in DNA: TGCGCCAGCAGCTTGGGACAGGGGGCGCAAAGATCACCCCTCCACTTT. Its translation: CASSLGQGAQRSPLHF. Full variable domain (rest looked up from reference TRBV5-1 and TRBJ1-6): KAGVTQTPRYLIKTRGQQVTLSCSPISGHRSVSWYQQTPGQGLQFLFEYFSETQRNKGNFPGRFSGRQFSNSRSEMNVSTLELGDSALYLCASSLGQGAQRSPLHFGNGTRLTVT.

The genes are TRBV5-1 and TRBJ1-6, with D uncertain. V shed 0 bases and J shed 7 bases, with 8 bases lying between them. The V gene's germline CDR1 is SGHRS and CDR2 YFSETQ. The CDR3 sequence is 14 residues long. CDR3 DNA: TGCGCCAGCAGCTTGGTATCGGGGAATTCACCCCTCCACTTT. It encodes CASSLVSGNSPLHF.

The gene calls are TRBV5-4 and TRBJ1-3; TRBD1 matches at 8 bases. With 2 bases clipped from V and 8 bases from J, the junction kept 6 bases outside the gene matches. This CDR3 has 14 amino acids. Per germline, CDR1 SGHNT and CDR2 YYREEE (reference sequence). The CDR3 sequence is CASSFGQGRDTIYF. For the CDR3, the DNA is TGTGCCAGCAGCTTCGGACAGGGAAGGGACACCATATATTTT.

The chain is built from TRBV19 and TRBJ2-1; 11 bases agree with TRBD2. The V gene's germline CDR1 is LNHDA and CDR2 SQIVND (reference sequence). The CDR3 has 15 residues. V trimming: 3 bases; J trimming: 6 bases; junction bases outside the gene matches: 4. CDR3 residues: CASSIASGGFNEQFF. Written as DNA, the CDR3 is TGTGCCAGTAGTATCGCTAGCGGGGGGTTCAATGAGCAGTTCTTC.

The CDR3 region has the DNA TGTGCCACGGGACAGGTTCCCTCTGGGGCCAACGTCCTGACTTTC. It encodes CATGQVPSGANVLTF. The chain joins TRBV6-5 to TRBJ2-6, with 8 bases matching TRBD1. Germline CDR1 is MNHEY and CDR2 is SVGAGI. V trimming: 10 bases; J trimming: 0 bases; junction bases outside the gene matches: 5. The CDR3 has 15 residues.

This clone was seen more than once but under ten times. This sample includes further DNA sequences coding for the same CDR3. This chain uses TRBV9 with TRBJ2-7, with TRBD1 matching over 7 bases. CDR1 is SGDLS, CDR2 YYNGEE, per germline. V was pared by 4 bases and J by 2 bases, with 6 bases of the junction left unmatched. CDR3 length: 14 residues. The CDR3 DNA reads TGTGCCAGCAGCCCTCGGACAGGTACCTACGAGCAGTACTTC. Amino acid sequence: CASSPRTGTYEQYF.

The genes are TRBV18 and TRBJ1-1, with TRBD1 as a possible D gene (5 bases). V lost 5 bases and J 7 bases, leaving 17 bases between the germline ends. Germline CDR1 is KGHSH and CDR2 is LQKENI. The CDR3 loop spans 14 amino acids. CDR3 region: CASSVNSGRGEAFF. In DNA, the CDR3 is TGTGCCAGCTCAGTGAACTCAGGGCGGGGTGAAGCTTTCTTT.

This CDR3 reads CASSLKQNTEAFF. CDR3 in DNA: TGTGCCAGCTCACTAAAACAAAACACTGAAGCTTTCTTT. The rearrangement uses TRBV18 and TRBJ1-1; D unresolved. The CDR3 is 13 residues long. The V end was cut by 4 bases, the J end by 2 bases, with 8 bases between. Germline V lookup: CDR1 KGHSH, CDR2 LQKENI.

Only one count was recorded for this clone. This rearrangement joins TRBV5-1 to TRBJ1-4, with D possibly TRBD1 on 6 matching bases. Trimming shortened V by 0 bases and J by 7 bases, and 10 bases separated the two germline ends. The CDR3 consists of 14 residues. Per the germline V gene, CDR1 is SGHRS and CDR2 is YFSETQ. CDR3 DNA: TGCGCCAGCAGCTTGGAACAGGGACGTGAAAAACTGTTTTTT. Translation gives CASSLEQGREKLFF.

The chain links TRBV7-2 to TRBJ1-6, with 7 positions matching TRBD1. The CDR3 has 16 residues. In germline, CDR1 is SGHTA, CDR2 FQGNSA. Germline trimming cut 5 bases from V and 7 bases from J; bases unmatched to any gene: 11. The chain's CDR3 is CASSLFRDSQNSPLHF. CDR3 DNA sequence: TGTGCCAGCAGCCTGTTCCGGGACAGCCAGAATTCACCCCTCCACTTT. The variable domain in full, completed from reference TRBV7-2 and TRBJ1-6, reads GAGVSQSPSNKVTEKGKDVELRCDPISGHTALYWYRQSLGQGLEFLIYFQGNSAPDKSGLPSDRFSAERTGGSVSTLTIQRTQQEDSAVYLCASSLFRDSQNSPLHFGNGTRLTVT.

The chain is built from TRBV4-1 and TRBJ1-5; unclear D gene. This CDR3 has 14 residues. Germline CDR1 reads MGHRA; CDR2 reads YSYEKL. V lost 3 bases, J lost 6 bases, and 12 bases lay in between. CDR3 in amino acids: CASSQRRGVQPQHF. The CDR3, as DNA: TGCGCCAGCAGCCAGAGACGAGGTGTTCAGCCCCAGCATTTT.

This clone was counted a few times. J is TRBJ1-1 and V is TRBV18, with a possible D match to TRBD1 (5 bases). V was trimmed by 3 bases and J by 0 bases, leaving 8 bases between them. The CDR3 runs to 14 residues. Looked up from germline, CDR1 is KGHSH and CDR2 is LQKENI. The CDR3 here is CASSPRQMNTEAFF. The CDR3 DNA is TGTGCCAGCTCACCTCGACAGATGAACACTGAAGCTTTCTTT.